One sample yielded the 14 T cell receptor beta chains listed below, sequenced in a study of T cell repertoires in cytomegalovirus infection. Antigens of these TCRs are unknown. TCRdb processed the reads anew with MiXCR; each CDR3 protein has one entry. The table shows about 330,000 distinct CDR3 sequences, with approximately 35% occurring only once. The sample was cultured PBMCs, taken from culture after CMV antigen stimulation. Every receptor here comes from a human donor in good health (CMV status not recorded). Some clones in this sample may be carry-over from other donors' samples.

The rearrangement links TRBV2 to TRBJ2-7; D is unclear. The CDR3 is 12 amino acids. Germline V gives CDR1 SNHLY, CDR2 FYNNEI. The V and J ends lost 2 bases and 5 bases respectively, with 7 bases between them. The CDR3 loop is CASSEWRDEQYV. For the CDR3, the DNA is TGTGCCAGCAGTGAATGGAGAGACGAGCAGTACGTC.

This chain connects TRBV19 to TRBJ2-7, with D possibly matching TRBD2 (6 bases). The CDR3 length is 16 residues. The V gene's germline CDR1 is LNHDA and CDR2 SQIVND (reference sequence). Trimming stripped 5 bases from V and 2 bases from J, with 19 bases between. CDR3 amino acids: CASSPEGLFSPYEQYF. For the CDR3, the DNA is TGTGCCAGTAGTCCGGAGGGACTGTTTTCCCCCTACGAGCAGTACTTC.

The CDR3 here is CASSVRQGPEAFF. CDR3 DNA: TGTGCCAGTAGTGTTAGACAGGGGCCAGAAGCTTTCTTT. This chain connects TRBV19 to TRBJ1-1; 8 bases align to TRBD1. The junction had 7 bases not matched to a gene; V was cut back by 5 bases and J by 8 bases. There are 13 residues in the CDR3. The germline CDR1 and CDR2 sequences are LNHDA and SQIVND (reference sequence).

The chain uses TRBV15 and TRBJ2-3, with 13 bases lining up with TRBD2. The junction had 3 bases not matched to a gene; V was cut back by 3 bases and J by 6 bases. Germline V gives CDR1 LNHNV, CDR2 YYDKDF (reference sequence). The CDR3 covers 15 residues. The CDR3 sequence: CATSRGTSGTDTQYF. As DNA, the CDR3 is TGTGCCACCAGCAGGGGGACTAGCGGGACCGATACGCAGTATTTT. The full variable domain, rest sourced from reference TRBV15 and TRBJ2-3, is DAMVIQNPRYQVTQFGKPVTLSCSQTLNHNVMYWYQQKSSQAPKLLFHYYDKDFNNEADTPDNFQSRRPNTSFCFLDIRSPGLGDTAMYLCATSRGTSGTDTQYFGPGTRLTVL.

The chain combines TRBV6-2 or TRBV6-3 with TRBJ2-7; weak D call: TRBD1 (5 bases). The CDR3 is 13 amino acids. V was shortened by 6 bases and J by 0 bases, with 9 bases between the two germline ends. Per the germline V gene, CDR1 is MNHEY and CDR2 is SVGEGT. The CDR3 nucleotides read TGTGCCAGCAGCAGGGTACTCTCCTACGAGCAGTACTTC. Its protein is CASSRVLSYEQYF.

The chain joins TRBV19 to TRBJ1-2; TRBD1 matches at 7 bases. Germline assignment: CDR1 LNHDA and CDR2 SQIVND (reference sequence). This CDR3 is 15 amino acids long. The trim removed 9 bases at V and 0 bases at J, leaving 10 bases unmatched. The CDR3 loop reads CASRNRGKANYGYTF. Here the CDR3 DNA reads TGTGCCAGCCGGAACAGGGGAAAGGCTAACTATGGCTACACCTTC. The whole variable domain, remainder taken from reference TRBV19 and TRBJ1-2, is DGGITQSPKYLFRKEGQNVTLSCEQNLNHDAMYWYRQDPGQGLRLIYYSQIVNDFQKGDIAEGYSVSREKKESFPLTVTSAQKNPTAFYLCASRNRGKANYGYTFGSGTRLTVV.

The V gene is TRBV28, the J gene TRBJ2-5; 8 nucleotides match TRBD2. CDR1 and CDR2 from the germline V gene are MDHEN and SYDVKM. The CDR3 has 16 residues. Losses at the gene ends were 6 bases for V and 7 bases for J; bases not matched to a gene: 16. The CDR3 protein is CASSRQRTGLVGTQYF. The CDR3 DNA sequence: TGTGCCAGCAGCCGACAAAGGACGGGACTAGTTGGGACCCAGTACTTC.

The DNA for the CDR3 is TGTGCCAGCAGCCAAACAGGGGGGGATGGCTACACCTTC. The encoded protein is CASSQTGGDGYTF. The rearrangement links TRBV3-1 to TRBJ1-2; TRBD1 aligns across 8 bases. Germline V gene sequence: CDR1 LGHDT, CDR2 YNNKEL (reference sequence). V was pared by 2 bases and J by 6 bases, with 2 bases of the junction left unmatched. This CDR3 has 13 amino acids.

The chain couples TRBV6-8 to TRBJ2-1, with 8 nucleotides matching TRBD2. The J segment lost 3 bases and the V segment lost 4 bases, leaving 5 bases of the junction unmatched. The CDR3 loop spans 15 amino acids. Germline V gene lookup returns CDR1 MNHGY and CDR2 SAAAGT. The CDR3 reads CASSSLAADYNEQFF. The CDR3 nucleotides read TGTGCCAGCAGTTCACTAGCGGCGGACTACAATGAGCAGTTCTTC.

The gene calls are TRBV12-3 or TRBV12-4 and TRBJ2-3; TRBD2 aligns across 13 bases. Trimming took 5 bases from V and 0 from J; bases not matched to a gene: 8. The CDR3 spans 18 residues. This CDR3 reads CASSPGTSGTFSTDTQYF. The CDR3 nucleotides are TGTGCCAGCAGTCCCGGGACTAGCGGGACGTTTAGCACAGATACGCAGTATTTT.

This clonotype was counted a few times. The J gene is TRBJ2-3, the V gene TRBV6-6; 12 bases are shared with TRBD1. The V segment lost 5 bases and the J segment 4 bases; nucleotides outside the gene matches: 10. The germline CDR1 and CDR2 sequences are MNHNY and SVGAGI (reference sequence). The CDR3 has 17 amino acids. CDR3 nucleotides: TGTGCCAGCAGTCCGGGACAGGGGGCACATAGGTCAGATACGCAGTATTTT. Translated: CASSPGQGAHRSDTQYF.

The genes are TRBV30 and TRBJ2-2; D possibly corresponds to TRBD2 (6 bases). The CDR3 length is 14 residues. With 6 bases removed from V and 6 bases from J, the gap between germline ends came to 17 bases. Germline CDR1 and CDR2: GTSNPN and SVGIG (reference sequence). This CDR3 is CACPRAGKAGELFF. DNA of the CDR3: TGTGCCTGCCCAAGGGCGGGAAAAGCCGGGGAGCTGTTTTTT.

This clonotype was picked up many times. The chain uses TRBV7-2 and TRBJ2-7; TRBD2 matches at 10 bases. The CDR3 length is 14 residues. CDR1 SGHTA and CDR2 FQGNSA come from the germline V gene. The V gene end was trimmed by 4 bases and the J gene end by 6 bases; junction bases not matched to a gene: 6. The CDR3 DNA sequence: TGTGCCAGCAGCTCCCCGGGACTAGCGTTCGAGCAGTACTTC. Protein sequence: CASSSPGLAFEQYF.

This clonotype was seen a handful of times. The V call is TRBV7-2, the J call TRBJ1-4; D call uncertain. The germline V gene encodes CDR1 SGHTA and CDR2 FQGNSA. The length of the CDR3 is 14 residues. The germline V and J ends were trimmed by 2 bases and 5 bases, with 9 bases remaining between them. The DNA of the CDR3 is TGTGCCAGCAGCTTACGGCAGGACAATGAAAAACTGTTTTTT. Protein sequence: CASSLRQDNEKLFF.